The sequence of this T cell receptor beta chain was determined in a study of control samples from healthy donors and cancer patients. Clones were read by immunoSEQ multiplex PCR, and TCRdb kept only the in-frame ones, dropping some. The sample records approximately 180,000 clones, 94% being singletons. Between the trimmed V and J ends, which lost 5 bases and 5 bases, there was a span of 12 bases. The length of the CDR3 is 13 residues. The sequencing input was blood. The source of this sequence is a woman under 30 in good health. V gene TRBV12-3 or TRBV12-4 combines with J gene TRBJ1-1; D not certain. CDR3 residues: CASSAGSWTEAFF. In DNA, the CDR3 is TGTGCCAGCAGTGCCGGGAGTTGGACTGAAGCTTTCTTT.